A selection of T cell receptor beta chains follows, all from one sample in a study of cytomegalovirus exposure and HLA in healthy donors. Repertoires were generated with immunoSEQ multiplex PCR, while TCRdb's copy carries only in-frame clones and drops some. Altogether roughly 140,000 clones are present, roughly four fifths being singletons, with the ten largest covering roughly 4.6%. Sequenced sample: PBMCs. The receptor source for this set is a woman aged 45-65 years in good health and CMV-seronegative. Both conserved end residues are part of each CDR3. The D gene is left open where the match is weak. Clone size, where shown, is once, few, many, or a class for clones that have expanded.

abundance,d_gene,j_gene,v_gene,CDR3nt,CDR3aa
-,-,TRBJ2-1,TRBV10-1,TGCGCCAGCAGTGTGTCGGTAGCCTACAATGAGCAGTTCTTC,CASSVSVAYNEQFF
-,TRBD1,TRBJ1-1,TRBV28,TGTGCCAGCAGACGACCGGGACAGGGTCGTTTGAACACTGAAGCTTTCTTT,CASRRPGQGRLNTEAFF
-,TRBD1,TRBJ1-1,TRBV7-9,TGTGCCAGCAGCTTTACAGGGGGCTCAGAAGCTTTCTTT,CASSFTGGSEAFF
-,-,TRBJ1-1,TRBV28,TGTGCCAGCTTACGACAGAAAGCTTTCTTT,CASLRQKAFF
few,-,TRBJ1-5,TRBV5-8,TGTGCCAGCAGCTTGGTGTTTGGCAGTAGCAATCAGCCCCAGCATTTT,CASSLVFGSSNQPQHF
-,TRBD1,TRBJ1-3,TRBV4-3,TGCGCCAGCAGCCAGAGACAGGGAACGGGAAACACCATATATTTT,CASSQRQGTGNTIYF
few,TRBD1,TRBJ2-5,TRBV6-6,TGTGCCAGCACTTCCAGGGACAGGGTAGAAGAGACCCAGTACTTC,CASTSRDRVEETQYF
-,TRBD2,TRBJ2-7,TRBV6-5,TGTGCCAGCCGATCCTTCGCGGGGGTCGAGCAGTACTTC,CASRSFAGVEQYF
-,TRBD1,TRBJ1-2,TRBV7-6,TGTGCCAGCAGCCCAGGACAGGGGAACTATGGCTACACCTTC,CASSPGQGNYGYTF
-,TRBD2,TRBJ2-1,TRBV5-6,TGTGCCAGCAGCTTGGATGCAGGGCGGGGGGGTCCCAATGAGCAGTTCTTC,CASSLDAGRGGPNEQFF
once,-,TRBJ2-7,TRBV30,TGTGCCTGGAGCCTCGGCCAGGGTTACGAGCAGTACTTC,CAWSLGQGYEQYF
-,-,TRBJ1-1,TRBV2,TGTGCCAGCAGAAAGGAGGGCAGCGGAAACACTGAAGCTTTCTTT,CASRKEGSGNTEAFF
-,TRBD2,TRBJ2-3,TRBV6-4,TGTGCCAGCAGTGAGGGTACCAGCGGGGGTCCCGATACGCAGTATTTT,CASSEGTSGGPDTQYF
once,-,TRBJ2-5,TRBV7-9,TGTGCCAGCAGCTTTCGTGGAGGGTCCGGTAGAGAGACCCAGTACTTC,CASSFRGGSGRETQYF
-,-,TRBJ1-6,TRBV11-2,TGTGCCAGCAGCTTAGGGGCTTTGTATAATTCACCCCTCCACTTT,CASSLGALYNSPLHF
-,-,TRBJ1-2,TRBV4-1,TGCGCCAGCAGCCCAAGTGGTGGGCGTGCTAACTATGGCTACACCTTC,CASSPSGGRANYGYTF
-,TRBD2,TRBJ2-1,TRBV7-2,TGTGCCAGCAGCTTACTAGCGGGGGACTACAATGAGCAGTTCTTC,CASSLLAGDYNEQFF
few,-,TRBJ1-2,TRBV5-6,TGTGCCAGCCGGAGGTTGTATGGCTACACCTTC,CASRRLYGYTF
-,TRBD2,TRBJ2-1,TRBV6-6,TGTGCCAGCAGTTACGGCGGGGGTTATAATGAGCAGTTCTTC,CASSYGGGYNEQFF
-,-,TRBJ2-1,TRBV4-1,TGCGCCAGCAGCCAAGGAGTAAGGACGGGAACCCCCAGTGAGCAGTTCTTC,CASSQGVRTGTPSEQFF
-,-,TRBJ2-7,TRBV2,TGTGCCAGCAGTGCACAGGGCTACGAGCAGTACTTC,CASSAQGYEQYF
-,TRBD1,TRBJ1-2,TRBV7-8,TGTGCCAGCACAAGAGACAGGGCCTATGGCTACACCTTC,CASTRDRAYGYTF
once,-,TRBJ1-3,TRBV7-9,TGTGCCAGCAGCTTAGGAGGGTTAACTGGAAACACCATATATTTT,CASSLGGLTGNTIYF
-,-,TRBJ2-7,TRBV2,TGTGCCAGCAGCCTTCTCAAAACGGCAGGGCACGAGCAGTACTTC,CASSLLKTAGHEQYF
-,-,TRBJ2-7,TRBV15,TGTGCCACCAGCAGCCACAGTCCCTACGAGCAGTACTTC,CATSSHSPYEQYF
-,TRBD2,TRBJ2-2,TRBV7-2,TGTGCCAGCAGCTCGGGACTACGCACCGGGGAGCTGTTTTTT,CASSSGLRTGELFF
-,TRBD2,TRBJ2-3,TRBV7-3,TGTGCCAGCAGCCCTTCGGTAGCGGGGGGGCGAGATACGCAGTATTTT,CASSPSVAGGRDTQYF
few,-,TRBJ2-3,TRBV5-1,TGCGCCAGCAGCGAATGGGCGGGGAGCACAGATACGCAGTATTTT,CASSEWAGSTDTQYF
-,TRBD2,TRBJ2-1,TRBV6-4,TGTGCCAGCAGTGAAATAGCGGGGGAAAACAATGAGCAGTTCTTC,CASSEIAGENNEQFF
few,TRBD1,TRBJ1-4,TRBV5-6,TGTGCCAGCAGCGCCTTACAGGGGGGAGTTGGTAATGAAAAACTGTTTTTT,CASSALQGGVGNEKLFF
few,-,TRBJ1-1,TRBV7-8,TGTGCCAGCAGCCCCGACCAAGGACAGAGGGCTGAAGCTTTCTTT,CASSPDQGQRAEAFF
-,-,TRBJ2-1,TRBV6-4,TGTGCCAGCAGTGACTCTCGGGTAAATGAGCAGTTCTTC,CASSDSRVNEQFF
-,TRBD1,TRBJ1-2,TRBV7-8,TGTGCCAGCAGCATGGGACAGGAACTAAGTGGCTACACCTTC,CASSMGQELSGYTF
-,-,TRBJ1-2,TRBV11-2,TGTGCCAGCAGCCGACAGGAAGACTATGGCTACACCTTC,CASSRQEDYGYTF
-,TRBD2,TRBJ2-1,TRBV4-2,TGTGCCAGCAGCGCAAGCGGGGCTCGGGATGAGCAGTTCTTC,CASSASGARDEQFF
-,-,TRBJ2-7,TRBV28,TGTGCCAGCAGTAGCTCCCACGAGCAGTACTTC,CASSSSHEQYF
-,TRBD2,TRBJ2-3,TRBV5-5,TGTGCCAGCAGCTCCAGACTAGCGGGGGCCGGCACAGATACGCAGTATTTT,CASSSRLAGAGTDTQYF
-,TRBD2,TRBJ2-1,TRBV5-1,TGCGCCAGCGAGGGCGCGGGGGGGTACAATGAGCAGTTCTTC,CASEGAGGYNEQFF
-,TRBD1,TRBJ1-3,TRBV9,TGTGCCAGCAGCGTAACAGGGGCCTCTGGAAACACCATATATTTT,CASSVTGASGNTIYF
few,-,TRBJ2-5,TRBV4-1,TGCGCCAGCAGCCTGTACAGGGGGGGAGAGACCCAGTACTTC,CASSLYRGGETQYF
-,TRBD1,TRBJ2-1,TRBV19,TGTGCCAGTAGTCCGGGACAGTACAATGAGCAGTTCTTC,CASSPGQYNEQFF
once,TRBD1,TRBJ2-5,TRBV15,TGTGCCACCAGCAGATGGAGTACGCAGGGGGAAGGGACCCAGTACTTC,CATSRWSTQGEGTQYF
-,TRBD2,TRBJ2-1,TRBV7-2,TGTGCCAGCAGCTTTGCCGGGACTAGCATGCATGAGCAGTTCTTC,CASSFAGTSMHEQFF
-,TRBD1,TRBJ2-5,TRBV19,TGTGCCAGTAACGGGGGACAGGACCAAGAGACCCAGTACTTC,CASNGGQDQETQYF
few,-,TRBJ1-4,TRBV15,TGTGCCACCAGCCCGACAAGGTCTACGGAAAAACTGTTTTTT,CATSPTRSTEKLFF
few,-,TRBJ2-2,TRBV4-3,TGCGCCAGCAGCCTCAACGCGGGAAGAGGAAACACCGGGGAGCTGTTTTTT,CASSLNAGRGNTGELFF
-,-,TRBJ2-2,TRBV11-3,TGTGCCAGCAGCTTAGCTGACACCGGGGAGCTGTTTTTT,CASSLADTGELFF
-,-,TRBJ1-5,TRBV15,TGTGCCACCAGCAGAGATCTCTATCCGCCCCAGCATTTT,CATSRDLYPPQHF
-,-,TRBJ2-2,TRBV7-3,TGTGCCAGCAGCTCGCGGGGCGGGGAGCTGTTTTTT,CASSSRGGELFF
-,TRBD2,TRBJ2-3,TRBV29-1,TGCAGCGGAACGCGACTAGCGGGGGCCTCAGATACGCAGTATTTT,CSGTRLAGASDTQYF
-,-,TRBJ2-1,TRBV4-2,TGTGCCAGCAGCCAAGGGGGGGGCGCCCTTTACAATGAGCAGTTCTTC,CASSQGGGALYNEQFF
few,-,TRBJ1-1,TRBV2,TGTGCCAGCAGGGCAACAGAGAACACTGAAGCTTTCTTT,CASRATENTEAFF